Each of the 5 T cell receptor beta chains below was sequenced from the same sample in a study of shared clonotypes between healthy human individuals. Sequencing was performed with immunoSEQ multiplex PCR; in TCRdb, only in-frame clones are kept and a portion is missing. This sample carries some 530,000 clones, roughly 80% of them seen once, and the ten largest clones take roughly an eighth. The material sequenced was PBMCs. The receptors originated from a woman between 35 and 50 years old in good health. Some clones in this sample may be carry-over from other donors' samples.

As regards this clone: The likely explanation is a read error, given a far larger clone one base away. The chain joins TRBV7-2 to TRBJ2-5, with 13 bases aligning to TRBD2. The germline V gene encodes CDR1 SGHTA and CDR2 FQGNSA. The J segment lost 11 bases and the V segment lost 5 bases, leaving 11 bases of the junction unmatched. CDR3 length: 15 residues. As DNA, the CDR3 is TGTGCCAGCAGCAACCAGTGGACTAGCGGGAGAGGGCAGTACTTC. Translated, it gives CASSNQWTSGRGQYF.

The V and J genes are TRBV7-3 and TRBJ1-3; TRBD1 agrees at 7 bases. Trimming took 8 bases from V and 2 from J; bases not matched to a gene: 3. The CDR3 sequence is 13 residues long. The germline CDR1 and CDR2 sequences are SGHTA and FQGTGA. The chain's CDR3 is CASADRAGNTIYF. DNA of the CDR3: TGTGCCAGCGCAGACAGGGCTGGAAACACCATATATTTT.

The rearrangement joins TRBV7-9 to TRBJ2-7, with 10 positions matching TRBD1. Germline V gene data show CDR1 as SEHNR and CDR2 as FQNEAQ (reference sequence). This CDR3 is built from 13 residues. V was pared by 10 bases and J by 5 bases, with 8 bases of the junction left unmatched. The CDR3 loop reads CATIGQGVHEQYF. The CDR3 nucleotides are TGTGCCACAATCGGACAGGGGGTACACGAGCAGTACTTC.

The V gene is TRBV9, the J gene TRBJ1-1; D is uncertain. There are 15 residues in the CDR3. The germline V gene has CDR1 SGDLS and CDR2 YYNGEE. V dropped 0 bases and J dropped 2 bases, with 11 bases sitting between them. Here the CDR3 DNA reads TGTGCCAGCAGCGTAGTTAAGAACTACAACACTGAAGCTTTCTTT. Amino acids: CASSVVKNYNTEAFF.

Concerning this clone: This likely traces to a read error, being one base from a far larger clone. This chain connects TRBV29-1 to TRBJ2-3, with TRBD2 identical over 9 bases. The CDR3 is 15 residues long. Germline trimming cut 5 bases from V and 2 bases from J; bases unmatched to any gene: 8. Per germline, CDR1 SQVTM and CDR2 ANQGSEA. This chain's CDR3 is CSVSLAGEITDTQYF. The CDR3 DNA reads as TGCAGCGTTAGTTTAGCGGGAGAGATCACAGATACGCAGTATTTT.